A single sample gave rise to the 3 T cell receptor beta chains below, sequenced in a study of T-cell memory formation after mild COVID-19. TCRdb passed the 5' RACE reads through MiXCR, listing each CDR3 protein once. The sample consists of hundreds of thousands of distinct CDR3 sequences, roughly 25% of them appearing once. The specimen sequenced was PBMCs or a T cell subset sorted from them (not recorded which). These receptor sequences come from an adult woman who had mild COVID-19 (a few samples of this study predate the infection). Cell type and time point are not known.

J is TRBJ2-7 and V is TRBV5-6; D possibly uses TRBD1 or TRBD2 (5 bases each). CDR3 length: 14 amino acids. Germline V gene sequence: CDR1 SGHDT, CDR2 YYEEEE. Trimming stripped 5 bases from V and 5 bases from J, with 17 bases between. CDR3 sequence: CASSSAPRGHEQYF. The CDR3 nucleotides read TGTGCCAGCAGTTCGGCACCGAGGGGCCACGAGCAGTACTTC.

The chain links TRBV15 to TRBJ2-7, with D perhaps TRBD2 (5 bases). The CDR3 covers 13 residues. The V gene lost 1 base and the J gene lost 3 bases, with 7 bases spanning the gap. Looked up from germline, CDR1 is LNHNV and CDR2 is YYDKDF (reference sequence). DNA for the CDR3: TGTGCCACCAGCAGAGTGGCGGGCTACGAGCAGTACTTC. Protein product: CATSRVAGYEQYF. Using reference TRBV15 and TRBJ2-7 for the parts outside the CDR3, the full variable domain is DAMVIQNPRYQVTQFGKPVTLSCSQTLNHNVMYWYQQKSSQAPKLLFHYYDKDFNNEADTPDNFQSRRPNTSFCFLDIRSPGLGDTAMYLCATSRVAGYEQYFGPGTRLTVT.

The sample holds a few counts of this clonotype. This sequence joins TRBV5-1 and TRBJ2-7; 7 bases agree with TRBD2. V was clipped by 5 bases and J by 4 bases; unmatched bases: 12. The CDR3 spans 15 residues. Germline V gene lookup returns CDR1 SGHRS and CDR2 YFSETQ. The CDR3 region is CASSIAGDGLYEQYF. For the CDR3, the DNA is TGCGCCAGCAGTATAGCGGGCGACGGACTTTACGAGCAGTACTTC. Full variable domain (rest looked up from reference TRBV5-1 and TRBJ2-7): KAGVTQTPRYLIKTRGQQVTLSCSPISGHRSVSWYQQTPGQGLQFLFEYFSETQRNKGNFPGRFSGRQFSNSRSEMNVSTLELGDSALYLCASSIAGDGLYEQYFGPGTRLTVT.